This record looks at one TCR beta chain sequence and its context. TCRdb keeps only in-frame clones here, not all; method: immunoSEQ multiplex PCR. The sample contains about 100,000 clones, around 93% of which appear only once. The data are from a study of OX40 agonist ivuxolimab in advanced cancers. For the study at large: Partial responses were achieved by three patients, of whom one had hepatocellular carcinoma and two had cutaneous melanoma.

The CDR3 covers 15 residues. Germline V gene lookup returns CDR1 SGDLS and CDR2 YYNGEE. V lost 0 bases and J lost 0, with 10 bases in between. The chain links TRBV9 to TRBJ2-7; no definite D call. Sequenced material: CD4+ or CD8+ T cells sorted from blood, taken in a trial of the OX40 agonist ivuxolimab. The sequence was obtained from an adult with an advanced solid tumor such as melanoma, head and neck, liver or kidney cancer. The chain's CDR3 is CASSVEAVDSYEQYF. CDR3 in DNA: TGTGCCAGCAGCGTAGAGGCCGTCGACTCCTACGAGCAGTACTTC.